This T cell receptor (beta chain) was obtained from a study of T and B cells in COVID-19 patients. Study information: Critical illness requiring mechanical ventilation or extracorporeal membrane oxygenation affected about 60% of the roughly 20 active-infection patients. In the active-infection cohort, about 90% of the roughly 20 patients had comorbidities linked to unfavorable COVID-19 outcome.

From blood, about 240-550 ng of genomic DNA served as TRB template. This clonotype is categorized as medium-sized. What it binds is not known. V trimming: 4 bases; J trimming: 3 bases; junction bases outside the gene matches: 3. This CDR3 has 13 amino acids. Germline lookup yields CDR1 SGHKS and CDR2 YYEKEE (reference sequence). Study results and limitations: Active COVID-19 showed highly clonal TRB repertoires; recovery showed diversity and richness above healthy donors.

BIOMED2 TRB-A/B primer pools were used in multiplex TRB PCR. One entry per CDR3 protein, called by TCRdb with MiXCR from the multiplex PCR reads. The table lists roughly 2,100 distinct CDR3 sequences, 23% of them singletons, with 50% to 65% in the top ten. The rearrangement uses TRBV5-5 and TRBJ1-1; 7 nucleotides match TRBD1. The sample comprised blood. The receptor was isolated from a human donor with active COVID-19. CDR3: CASSPGQYTEAFF. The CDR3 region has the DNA TGTGCCAGCAGCCCGGGACAGTACACTGAAGCTTTCTTT.